These 10 T cell receptor beta chains originate from one sample sequenced in a study of cytomegalovirus exposure and HLA in healthy donors. Vbeta (60) and Jbeta (13) primers were used in the PCR. The method was immunoSEQ multiplex PCR; TCRdb's version includes in-frame clones alone and lacks a portion of them. The sample yields 150,000 to 200,000 clones, 76% seen once. Material for sequencing was PBMCs. These receptors originate from a man in his 60s in good health and CMV-seronegative.

This chain connects TRBV11-2 to TRBJ2-7; 10 bases align to TRBD2. The CDR3 contains 16 residues. The ends lost 3 bases at V and 3 bases at J; junction bases unmatched: 8. CDR1 and CDR2 (germline): SGHAT, FQNNGV. The CDR3 is CASSFTASGGNYEQYF. The CDR3 coding sequence is TGTGCCAGCAGCTTTACGGCTAGCGGGGGAAACTACGAGCAGTACTTC.

CDR3 bases: TGTGCCGCCCGACTCCCGGGCACCGGGGAGCTGTTTTTT. Protein: CAARLPGTGELFF. J is TRBJ2-2 and V is TRBV6-5; the D is unclear. Germline lookup yields CDR1 MNHEY and CDR2 SVGAGI. The CDR3 contains 13 residues. V lost 11 bases, J lost 4 bases, and 14 bases lay in between.

The chain recombines TRBV20-1 with TRBJ2-7; D ambiguous. Trimming removed 4 bases from V and 6 bases from J, with 7 bases in between. In germline, CDR1 is DFQATT, CDR2 SNEGSKA (reference sequence). The CDR3 is 10 residues long. CDR3 coding DNA: TGCAGTGCTATTCGGTCCGAGCAGTACTTC. It is translated as CSAIRSEQYF.

The rearrangement uses TRBV6-1 and TRBJ2-3; D ambiguous. Trimming left V 6 bases short and J 3 bases short, with 7 bases between. Per germline, CDR1 MNHNS and CDR2 SASEGT. The CDR3 sequence is 12 residues long. In DNA form, the CDR3 reads TGTGCCAGCAGCGCACAAACAGATACGCAGTATTTT. Residues: CASSAQTDTQYF.

The J gene is TRBJ1-1, the V gene TRBV19, with D maybe TRBD1 (5 bases). The germline V and J ends were trimmed by 5 bases and 1 base, with 26 bases remaining between them. Germline CDR1 is LNHDA and CDR2 is SQIVND (reference sequence). This CDR3 spans 19 amino acids. The CDR3 sequence is CASSFIGSSITGGNTEAFF. CDR3 sequence (DNA): TGTGCCAGTAGTTTTATTGGCAGTAGTATAACGGGGGGGAACACTGAAGCTTTCTTT.

This rearrangement joins TRBV10-1 to TRBJ2-3; D perhaps matches TRBD1 (6 bases). The CDR3 covers 13 residues. From germline, CDR1 is WNHNN and CDR2 SYGVQD (reference sequence). V lost 6 bases and J 4 bases, leaving 11 bases between the germline ends. The chain's CDR3 is CASRKQGSDTQYF. CDR3 nucleotides: TGCGCCAGCAGAAAACAGGGCTCAGATACGCAGTATTTT.

This CDR3 reads CASSTTSGRTFYEQYF. CDR3 DNA sequence: TGCGCCAGCAGCACGACTAGCGGGAGGACATTCTACGAGCAGTACTTC. The V call is TRBV5-1, the J call TRBJ2-7; 13 bases align to TRBD2. The junction had 7 bases not matched to a gene; V was cut back by 4 bases and J by 3 bases. The CDR3 consists of 16 residues. Germline V gives CDR1 SGHRS, CDR2 YFSETQ.

The V and J genes are TRBV18 and TRBJ2-7; no clear D gene. The germline V gene has CDR1 KGHSH and CDR2 LQKENI. The CDR3 loop spans 14 amino acids. V was clipped by 2 bases and J by 4 bases, with 12 bases between them. In DNA, the CDR3 is TGTGCCAGCTCACCATCCGGGTCTATATACGAGCAGTACTTC. Translation gives CASSPSGSIYEQYF.

The chain combines TRBV6-5 with TRBJ2-2; 9 bases are a match to TRBD1. V lost 8 bases to trimming and J lost 5 bases; unmatched junction nucleotides: 6. There are 14 residues in the CDR3. Germline loops: CDR1 MNHEY, CDR2 SVGAGI. CDR3 amino acids: CASSTGGETGELFF. The CDR3 nucleotides are TGTGCCAGCTCGACAGGGGGAGAGACCGGGGAGCTGTTTTTT.

The chain combines TRBV19 with TRBJ2-7; 7 bases map to TRBD2. This CDR3 comprises 12 residues. With V trimmed by 5 bases and J by 6 bases, 4 bases remained unmatched. CDR1 and CDR2 (germline): LNHDA, SQIVND (reference sequence). CDR3: CASSLREGEQYF. The DNA for the CDR3 is TGTGCCAGTAGTCTCAGGGAGGGCGAGCAGTACTTC. Complete variable domain (other parts from reference TRBV19 and TRBJ2-7): DGGITQSPKYLFRKEGQNVTLSCEQNLNHDAMYWYRQDPGQGLRLIYYSQIVNDFQKGDIAEGYSVSREKKESFPLTVTSAQKNPTAFYLCASSLREGEQYFGPGTRLTVT.